What follows are 11 T cell receptor beta chains derived from one specimen sequenced in a study of blood T cell repertoires in COVID-19. Sequencing was performed with immunoSEQ multiplex PCR; in TCRdb, only in-frame clones are kept and a portion is missing. The sample holds roughly 240,000 clones, 83% seen once. Source material: PBMCs or T cells enriched from blood (not recorded which). The receptors were sampled from a woman between 40 and 50 years old who had been exposed to COVID-19.

The rearrangement uses TRBV2 and TRBJ2-1; 7 bases fit TRBD2. CDR1 is SNHLY and CDR2 is FYNNEI in the germline V gene. The V segment lost 5 bases and the J segment 9 bases; nucleotides outside the gene matches: 10. CDR3 size: 14 residues. CDR3: CASSPPSSGGEQFF. In nucleotides, the CDR3 is TGTGCCAGCAGTCCTCCCAGCTCGGGGGGTGAGCAGTTCTTC.

The genes are TRBV29-1 and TRBJ2-3, with TRBD1 identical over 9 bases. CDR3 length: 11 amino acids. The V and J ends lost 4 bases and 12 bases, in that order; junction bases with no gene match: 5. CDR1 and CDR2 (germline): SQVTM, ANQGSEA. CDR3 nucleotide sequence: TGCAGCGTTGCTGAGGGACAGGGTCAGTATTTT. Protein: CSVAEGQGQYF.

The gene calls are TRBV9 and TRBJ2-1, with 11 bases matching TRBD2. This CDR3 is 16 amino acids long. In germline, CDR1 is SGDLS, CDR2 YYNGEE. Trimming removed 3 bases from V and 6 bases from J; junction bases left unmatched: 8. CDR3 in amino acids: CASSAVAGGPANEQFF. The DNA of the CDR3 is TGTGCCAGCAGCGCCGTAGCGGGGGGGCCGGCCAATGAGCAGTTCTTC.

This clone showed up many times. This sequence joins TRBV30 and TRBJ1-1, with D possibly TRBD1 on 5 matching bases. The germline V and J ends were trimmed by 6 bases and 6 bases, with 11 bases remaining between them. CDR3 size: 11 residues. The germline CDR1 and CDR2 sequences are GTSNPN and SVGIG (reference sequence). CDR3 DNA sequence: TGTGCCTGTGACCGGGGGGCTGAAGCTTTCTTT. Its protein product is CACDRGAEAFF.

V and J are TRBV7-9 and TRBJ1-5; TRBD1 might be the D (6 bases). From germline, CDR1 is SEHNR and CDR2 FQNEAQ (reference sequence). This CDR3 spans 16 amino acids. The ends were cut back, 0 bases at V and 6 bases at J, with 15 bases in the middle. The CDR3 loop is CASSLALGDTAQPQHF. CDR3 nucleotides: TGTGCCAGCAGCTTAGCGCTAGGGGACACGGCTCAGCCCCAGCATTTT. The variable domain in full, with the rest retrieved from reference TRBV7-9 and TRBJ1-5, is DTGVSQNPRHKITKRGQNVTFRCDPISEHNRLYWYRQTLGQGPEFLTYFQNEAQLEKSRLLSDRFSAERPKGSFSTLEIQRTEQGDSAMYLCASSLALGDTAQPQHFGDGTRLSIL.

The J gene is TRBJ1-1, the V gene TRBV27, with TRBD1 as a possible D gene (5 bases). The CDR3 runs 16 residues. Germline CDR1 reads MNHEY; CDR2 reads SMNVEV (reference sequence). The V end lost 8 bases, the J end lost 9 bases, and 28 bases lay between the germline ends. The CDR3 coding sequence is TGTGCCAGCTATCCCAGTTCCCTTAGGGGCACTGATAAAGCTTTCTTT. It translates to CASYPSSLRGTDKAFF.

The chain has TRBV5-5 and TRBJ1-2, with D unclear. V lost 0 bases, J lost 4 bases, and 16 bases lay in between. Germline values: CDR1 SGHKS, CDR2 YYEKEE (reference sequence). This CDR3 has 16 amino acids. CDR3 loop: CASSLGVLEASYGYTF. DNA of the CDR3: TGTGCCAGCAGCTTGGGCGTTTTGGAGGCTAGCTATGGCTACACCTTC.

V gene TRBV28 combines with J gene TRBJ1-1; D is unclear. The germline V and J ends were trimmed by 6 bases and 5 bases, with 13 bases remaining between them. There are 13 residues in the CDR3. Germline V lookup: CDR1 MDHEN, CDR2 SYDVKM. For the CDR3, the DNA is TGTGCCAGCAGCCTCGGGGTCCGGACTGAAGCTTTCTTT. It yields the protein CASSLGVRTEAFF.

The chain is built from TRBV3-1 (or the pseudogene TRBV3-2) and TRBJ1-2; a possible D gene is TRBD1 (5 bases). Trimming shortened V by 6 bases and J by 7 bases, and 15 bases separated the two germline ends. Germline loops: CDR1 LGHDT, CDR2 YNNKEL (reference sequence). This CDR3 region has 13 residues. The chain's CDR3 is CASSPDIGIGYTF. The CDR3 DNA reads TGTGCCAGCAGTCCGGACATCGGAATTGGCTACACCTTC.

This chain uses TRBV6-2 or TRBV6-3 with TRBJ2-7, with a weak D call TRBD1 (5 bases). CDR1 and CDR2 from the germline V gene are MNHEY and SVGEGT. This CDR3 region has 16 residues. The V end lost 2 bases, the J end lost 3 bases, and 17 bases lay between the germline ends. CDR3 in amino acids: CASSYQPDTDNYEQYF. Here the CDR3 DNA reads TGTGCCAGCAGTTACCAACCGGACACCGATAACTACGAGCAGTACTTC.

The chain combines TRBV3-1 (or the pseudogene TRBV3-2) with TRBJ1-4; the match to TRBD1 covers 7 bases. The J segment lost 0 bases and the V segment lost 2 bases, leaving 9 bases of the junction unmatched. The CDR3 length is 18 residues. From germline, CDR1 is LGHDT and CDR2 YNNKEL (reference sequence). The CDR3 reads CASSQKGQELATNEKLFF. In nucleotides, the CDR3 is TGTGCCAGCAGCCAAAAAGGACAGGAACTTGCAACTAATGAAAAACTGTTTTTT.